This T cell receptor beta chain was captured in a study of blood T cell repertoires in COVID-19. Study-level background: Nucleic acid was either cDNA or gDNA, and it came from T cells, B-cell-depleted T cells, or PBMCs.

Under the authors' procedure: Using reference gene primer amplification, nucleated cell counts were estimated. Repertoires were generated with immunoSEQ multiplex PCR, while TCRdb's copy carries only in-frame clones and drops some. V and J calls and clone size come straight from that table; D and trimming were deduced from the DNA. The table has about 150,000 clones, over 80% seen once; the top ten hold about 8.1%. The V gene end was trimmed by 4 bases and the J gene end by 8 bases; junction bases not matched to a gene: 5. This CDR3 region has 13 residues. Per germline, CDR1 SGHDT and CDR2 YYEEEE. Sequencing was done on a sample of peripheral blood. The chain recombines TRBV5-6 with TRBJ1-3; 8 nucleotides agree with TRBD1. This TCR was sampled from a woman of 80 years or more with COVID-19, enrolled during active disease. CDR3 in amino acids: CASSLRQGYTIYF. The CDR3 DNA follows: TGTGCCAGCAGCCTACGACAGGGGTACACCATATATTTT.